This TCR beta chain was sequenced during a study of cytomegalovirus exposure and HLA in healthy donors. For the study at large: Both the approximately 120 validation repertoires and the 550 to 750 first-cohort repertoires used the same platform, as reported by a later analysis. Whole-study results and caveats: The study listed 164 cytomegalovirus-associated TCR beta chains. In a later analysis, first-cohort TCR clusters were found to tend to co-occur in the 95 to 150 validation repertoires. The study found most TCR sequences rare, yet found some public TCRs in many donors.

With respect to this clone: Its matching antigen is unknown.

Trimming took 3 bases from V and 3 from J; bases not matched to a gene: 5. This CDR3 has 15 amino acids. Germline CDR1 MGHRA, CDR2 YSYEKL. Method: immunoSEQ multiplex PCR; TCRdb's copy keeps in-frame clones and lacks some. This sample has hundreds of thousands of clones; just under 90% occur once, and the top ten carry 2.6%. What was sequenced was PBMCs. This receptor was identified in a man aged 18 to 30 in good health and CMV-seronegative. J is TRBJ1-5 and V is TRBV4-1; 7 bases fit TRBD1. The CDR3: CASSQEGQHNQPQHF. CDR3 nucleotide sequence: TGCGCCAGCAGCCAGGAGGGACAGCACAATCAGCCCCAGCATTTT.